This T cell receptor beta chain is from a study of cytomegalovirus exposure and HLA in healthy donors. As for the study in general: Membership in the Caucasian-associated ancestry cluster was found for around four fifths of around 380 genotyped donors. General study points: TRBV6-2, TRBV6-3 and some other V segments were excluded as indistinguishable. Most TCR sequences were rare, but some public TCRs occurred in many donors.

Primers included in the PCR were 60 Vbeta and 13 Jbeta primers. Produced via immunoSEQ multiplex PCR; TCRdb's table is partial and in-frame only. This table holds about 180,000 clones, about three quarters found once. With respect to this clone: Its antigen is currently unknown.

There are 16 residues in the CDR3. Per the germline V gene, CDR1 is MDHEN and CDR2 is SYDVKM. The ends lost 5 bases at V and 5 bases at J; junction bases unmatched: 14. Sequencing was performed on PBMCs. This sequence was found in a man in his forties in good health and CMV-seropositive. The chain is built from TRBV28 and TRBJ2-5; 7 bases map to TRBD2. The CDR3, as DNA: TGTGCCAGCAGTCCCCCTAGCGGTCGGGGGGTGGAGACCCAGTACTTC. Amino acids: CASSPPSGRGVETQYF.